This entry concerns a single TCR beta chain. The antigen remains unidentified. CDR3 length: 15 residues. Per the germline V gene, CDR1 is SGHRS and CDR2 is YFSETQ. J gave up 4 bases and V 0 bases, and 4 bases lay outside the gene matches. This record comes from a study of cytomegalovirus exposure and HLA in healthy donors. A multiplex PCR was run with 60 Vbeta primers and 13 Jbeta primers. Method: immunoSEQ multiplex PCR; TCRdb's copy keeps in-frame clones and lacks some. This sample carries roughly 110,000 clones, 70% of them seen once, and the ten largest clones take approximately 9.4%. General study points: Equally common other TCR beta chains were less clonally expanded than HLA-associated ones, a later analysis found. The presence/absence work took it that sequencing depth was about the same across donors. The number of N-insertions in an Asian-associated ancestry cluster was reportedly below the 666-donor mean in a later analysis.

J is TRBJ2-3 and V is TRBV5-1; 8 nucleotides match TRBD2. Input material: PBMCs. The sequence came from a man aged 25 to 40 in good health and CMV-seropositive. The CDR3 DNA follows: TGCGCCAGCAGCTTGGATGGGACTAGGGCAGATACGCAGTATTTT. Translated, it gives CASSLDGTRADTQYF. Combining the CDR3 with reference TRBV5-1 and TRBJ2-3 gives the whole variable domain KAGVTQTPRYLIKTRGQQVTLSCSPISGHRSVSWYQQTPGQGLQFLFEYFSETQRNKGNFPGRFSGRQFSNSRSEMNVSTLELGDSALYLCASSLDGTRADTQYFGPGTRLTVL.